The 13 T cell receptor beta chains listed next were all sequenced from one sample in a study of CD8 T cells in Susac syndrome. Reverse transcription used roughly 0.5 to 1 ug RNA and random hexamers. TCRdb processed the immunoSEQ multiplex PCR reads anew with MiXCR; each CDR3 protein has one entry. The table lists about 200,000 distinct CDR3 sequences, roughly 95% of them singletons. Material for sequencing was CD4+ T cells from PBMCs. Source of these receptors: a human donor in good health.

The chain recombines TRBV7-9 with TRBJ1-1, with D unresolved. Trimming left V 1 base short and J 1 base short, with 7 bases between. CDR3 length equals 14 residues. Germline lookup yields CDR1 SEHNR and CDR2 FQNEAQ (reference sequence). The CDR3 bases are TGTGCCAGCAGCTTAGGGCAGACGAACACTGAAGCTTTCTTT. Protein: CASSLGQTNTEAFF. Using reference TRBV7-9 and TRBJ1-1 for the parts outside the CDR3, the full variable domain is DTGVSQNPRHKITKRGQNVTFRCDPISEHNRLYWYRQTLGQGPEFLTYFQNEAQLEKSRLLSDRFSAERPKGSFSTLEIQRTEQGDSAMYLCASSLGQTNTEAFFGQGTRLTVV.

The rearrangement links TRBV12-3 or TRBV12-4 to TRBJ2-5, with 10 bases matching TRBD2. Trimming took 3 bases from V and 3 from J; bases not matched to a gene: 13. CDR3 length: 18 residues. DNA for the CDR3: TGTGCCAGCAGTTTCGGGAAGAGGCTTAGCGGGGGGAAAGAGACCCAGTACTTC. Amino acid sequence: CASSFGKRLSGGKETQYF.

V usage is TRBV28 and J usage is TRBJ2-2; possible D gene TRBD2, 5 bases. From germline, CDR1 is MDHEN and CDR2 SYDVKM. The CDR3 totals 17 residues. Trimming cost V 4 bases and J 0 bases, with 15 bases left between them. The CDR3 DNA follows: TGTGCCAGCAGTTCGGCTAGCCGGGTCGCGAACACCGGGGAGCTGTTTTTT. Protein: CASSSASRVANTGELFF.

This clonotype was recorded only once. This chain joins TRBV11-2 and TRBJ2-7, with D unresolved. The V end lost 5 bases, the J end lost 7 bases, and 9 bases lay between the germline ends. This CDR3 region has 11 residues. Germline values: CDR1 SGHAT, CDR2 FQNNGV. Written as DNA, the CDR3 is TGTGCCAGCAGCCCGGCGGTAGAGCAGTACTTC. It translates to CASSPAVEQYF.

The chain couples TRBV11-2 to TRBJ2-3; a possible D gene is TRBD2 (7 bases). Germline V gene sequence: CDR1 SGHAT, CDR2 FQNNGV. CDR3 length equals 14 residues. Trimming took 2 bases from V and 6 from J, leaving 12 bases between them. CDR3 protein: CASSLSRGADTQYF. For the CDR3, the DNA is TGTGCCAGCAGCTTATCCCGGGGGGCCGATACGCAGTATTTT.

This chain joins TRBV6-5 and TRBJ2-7, with D unclear. V was pared by 9 bases and J by 2 bases, with 8 bases between. The CDR3 is 11 residues long. CDR1 is MNHEY, CDR2 SVGAGI, per germline. The CDR3 region is CASGRAYEQYF. DNA of the CDR3: TGTGCCAGTGGTAGGGCCTACGAGCAGTACTTC.

The J gene is TRBJ2-5, the V gene TRBV7-9, with 12 bases identical to TRBD2. The CDR3 runs to 14 residues. Germline V gene sequence: CDR1 SEHNR, CDR2 FQNEAQ (reference sequence). V lost 4 bases, J lost 3 bases, and 0 bases stayed unmatched. For the CDR3, the DNA is TGTGCCAGCAGCTGGACTAGCGGGAAAGAGACCCAGTACTTC. The encoded protein is CASSWTSGKETQYF.

The CDR3 DNA is TGTGCCTGGAGCCACGACAGGGATGATGGCTACACCTTC. This translates into CAWSHDRDDGYTF. The chain couples TRBV30 to TRBJ1-2, with TRBD1 matching over 7 bases. Losses at the gene ends were 3 bases for V and 6 bases for J; bases not matched to a gene: 7. The germline V gene has CDR1 GTSNPN and CDR2 SVGIG (reference sequence). The CDR3 spans 13 residues.

The rearrangement joins TRBV7-2 to TRBJ2-7; perhaps TRBD1 as D (6 bases). Trimming stripped 6 bases from V and 2 bases from J, with 11 bases between. CDR3 length equals 13 residues. In germline, CDR1 is SGHTA, CDR2 FQGNSA. The CDR3 here is CASSLTGTYEQYF. Written as DNA, the CDR3 is TGTGCCAGCAGTTTGACAGGTACCTACGAGCAGTACTTC.

The DNA for the CDR3 is TGTGCCTGGAGGGACACAGGGGACCCTAATGAAAAACTGTTTTTT. Its translation: CAWRDTGDPNEKLFF. This chain connects TRBV30 to TRBJ1-4; 7 nucleotides agree with TRBD1. The CDR3 covers 15 residues. Germline values: CDR1 GTSNPN, CDR2 SVGIG (reference sequence). J was trimmed by 3 bases and V by 3 bases; bases with no gene match: 7.

The V gene is TRBV20-1, the J gene TRBJ1-4; TRBD1 agrees at 9 bases. Unmatched junction bases numbered 3, after V lost 3 bases and J lost 7 bases. The CDR3 spans 13 residues. Germline V lookup: CDR1 DFQATT, CDR2 SNEGSKA (reference sequence). CDR3 in amino acids: CSARGDRAEKLFF. The CDR3 bases are TGCAGTGCTAGGGGGGACAGGGCTGAAAAACTGTTTTTT.

The chain is built from TRBV7-2 and TRBJ2-3; possibly TRBD2 for D (5 bases). CDR1 SGHTA and CDR2 FQGNSA come from the germline V gene. The CDR3 loop spans 16 amino acids. V lost 0 bases to trimming and J lost 0 bases, with 10 bases between them. The DNA for the CDR3 is TGTGCCAGCAGCTTAGCTCCGGACTCTAGCACAGATACGCAGTATTTT. Amino acid sequence: CASSLAPDSSTDTQYF.

This chain uses TRBV7-9 with TRBJ2-1, with D possibly being TRBD2 (5 bases). Germline values: CDR1 SEHNR, CDR2 FQNEAQ (reference sequence). This CDR3 contains 10 residues. The V and J ends lost 5 bases and 14 bases respectively, with 10 bases between them. CDR3 amino acids: CASSTLEEFF. The CDR3 DNA reads TGTGCCAGCAGCACACTAGAAGAGTTCTTC.